The 23 T cell receptor beta chains below all came from one sample that was sequenced in a study of blood T cell repertoires in COVID-19. Libraries were prepared by immunoSEQ multiplex PCR; TCRdb keeps only in-frame clonotypes and omits some of them. Among a few hundred thousand clones listed, 85% to 90% were seen once. The sequencing sample was made of peripheral blood. The receptors were gathered from a woman aged 30 to 39 with COVID-19, enrolled during active disease.

The rearrangement links TRBV28 to TRBJ2-2; 11 bases agree with TRBD2. Germline lookup yields CDR1 MDHEN and CDR2 SYDVKM. This CDR3 has 17 residues. V was clipped by 6 bases and J by 2 bases; unmatched bases: 8. As DNA, the CDR3 is TGTGCCAGCAGAGTCCCGACTAGCGGGGCCAACACCGGGGAGCTGTTTTTT. Residues: CASRVPTSGANTGELFF.

In DNA form, the CDR3 reads TGTGCCAGCAGTGTAGGGACTAGCGGGGTCGGGGAGCTGTTTTTT. Translated, it gives CASSVGTSGVGELFF. J is TRBJ2-2 and V is TRBV2, with 13 bases matching TRBD2. The junction had 3 bases not matched to a gene; V was cut back by 4 bases and J by 7 bases. Germline V lookup: CDR1 SNHLY, CDR2 FYNNEI. CDR3 length: 15 amino acids. Full variable domain (outside the CDR3, taken from reference TRBV2 and TRBJ2-2): EPEVTQTPSHQVTQMGQEVILRCVPISNHLYFYWYRQILGQKVEFLVSFYNNEISEKSEIFDDQFSVERPDGSNFTLKIRSTKLEDSAMYFCASSVGTSGVGELFFGEGSRLTVL.

J is TRBJ2-1 and V is TRBV7-9, with 8 bases that match TRBD2. From germline, CDR1 is SEHNR and CDR2 FQNEAQ (reference sequence). CDR3 length: 15 residues. Losses at the gene ends were 4 bases for V and 8 bases for J; bases not matched to a gene: 10. DNA for the CDR3: TGTGCCAGCAGCTGGTCTCAGCGGGAGCTCGATGAGCAGTTCTTC. Translated, it gives CASSWSQRELDEQFF.

V and J are TRBV2 and TRBJ2-3, with 12 nucleotides matching TRBD1. The CDR3 has 19 amino acids. From germline, CDR1 is SNHLY and CDR2 FYNNEI. The V gene end was trimmed by 4 bases and the J gene end by 5 bases; junction bases not matched to a gene: 16. In DNA form, the CDR3 reads TGTGCCAGCAGTGGTTTAGTGGGACAGGGGGCTGTTCGGGTAGATACGCAGTATTTT. Its translation: CASSGLVGQGAVRVDTQYF.

This chain links TRBV5-1 with TRBJ2-5; D ambiguous. Trimming took off 5 bases at V and 4 bases at J, with 15 bases between the two ends. Looked up from germline, CDR1 is SGHRS and CDR2 is YFSETQ. The CDR3 consists of 14 residues. CDR3 residues: CASSSQRALETQYF. The DNA for the CDR3 is TGCGCCAGCAGTAGTCAGCGAGCCCTAGAGACCCAGTACTTC.

This chain uses TRBV11-2 with TRBJ2-7, with 7 bases fitting TRBD2. The trim removed 1 base at V and 3 bases at J, leaving 3 bases unmatched. Per germline, CDR1 SGHAT and CDR2 FQNNGV. The CDR3 runs 14 residues. The CDR3 loop is CASSLAGGLYEQYF. DNA of the CDR3: TGTGCCAGCAGCTTAGCGGGGGGACTCTACGAGCAGTACTTC.

V and J are TRBV4-3 and TRBJ2-2; a weak D match, TRBD1 (5 bases). V lost 3 bases and J 4 bases, leaving 9 bases between the germline ends. This CDR3 has 14 residues. Germline lookup yields CDR1 LGHNA and CDR2 YSLEER. This chain's CDR3 is CASSQDTPTGELFF. CDR3 DNA: TGCGCCAGCAGCCAGGACACACCCACCGGGGAGCTGTTTTTT.

Details on this clone: The same CDR3 also results from other DNA sequences found in this sample. The chain carries TRBV2 and TRBJ2-1; TRBD2 matches 15 bases. The CDR3 length is 15 residues. V shed 4 bases, J shed 9 bases, and the junction held 4 bases outside the gene matches. Germline V lookup: CDR1 SNHLY, CDR2 FYNNEI. CDR3 coding DNA: TGTGCCAGCAGTGGGACTAGCGGGAGGGACGGTGAGCAGTTCTTC. Its translation: CASSGTSGRDGEQFF.

Details on this clone: Other nucleotide sequences in the sample specify the same CDR3. The V call is TRBV24-1, the J call TRBJ2-3, with D perhaps matching TRBD2 (5 bases). Trimming left V 4 bases short and J 4 bases short, with 11 bases between. Germline assignment: CDR1 KGHDR and CDR2 SFDVKD. The CDR3 has 14 amino acids. The CDR3 region has the DNA TGTGCCACCAGTGACCCCGGACTGGCAGATACGCAGTATTTT. This encodes CATSDPGLADTQYF.

The V call is TRBV5-1, the J call TRBJ2-2, with 7 bases identical to TRBD2. With V trimmed by 0 bases and J by 7 bases, 12 bases remained unmatched. This CDR3 region has 17 residues. From germline, CDR1 is SGHRS and CDR2 YFSETQ. This CDR3 reads CASSLASSGGSIGELFF. The CDR3 DNA sequence: TGCGCCAGCAGCTTGGCCAGTTCGGGCGGGAGTATCGGGGAGCTGTTTTTT.

V and J are TRBV5-1 and TRBJ2-1, with TRBD2 as a possible D gene (5 bases). Per the germline V gene, CDR1 is SGHRS and CDR2 is YFSETQ. The CDR3 has 13 amino acids. V was shortened by 1 base and J by 9 bases, with 11 bases between the two germline ends. Written as DNA, the CDR3 is TGCGCCAGCAGCTTGCGACGGGATGGTGAGCAGTTCTTC. Amino acids: CASSLRRDGEQFF.

CDR3 protein: CSASIGAGGTYEQYF. The CDR3, as DNA: TGCAGTGCTAGTATTGGAGCGGGAGGAACCTACGAGCAGTACTTC. V is TRBV20-1 and J is TRBJ2-7, with 9 positions matching TRBD2. With 3 bases clipped from V and 2 bases from J, the junction kept 8 bases outside the gene matches. This CDR3 region has 15 residues. Germline V CDR1 and CDR2: DFQATT, SNEGSKA (reference sequence).

This clone was found once. V and J are TRBV5-4 and TRBJ2-1; possibly TRBD2 for D (5 bases). CDR3 length: 16 residues. Germline loops: CDR1 SGHNT, CDR2 YYREEE (reference sequence). V was clipped by 2 bases and J by 0 bases, with 12 bases between them. The chain's CDR3 is CASSLGGLNSYNEQFF. In DNA, the CDR3 is TGTGCCAGCAGCTTAGGCGGGCTGAACTCCTACAATGAGCAGTTCTTC. The complete variable domain, with remaining parts taken from reference TRBV5-4 and TRBJ2-1, reads ETGVTQSPTHLIKTRGQQVTLRCSSQSGHNTVSWYQQALGQGPQFIFQYYREEENGRGNFPPRFSGLQFPNYSSELNVNALELDDSALYLCASSLGGLNSYNEQFFGPGTRLTVL.

This chain joins TRBV29-1 and TRBJ2-1; TRBD2 might be the D (6 bases). This CDR3 is 12 amino acids long. The germline gives CDR1 SQVTM, CDR2 ANQGSEA. V dropped 0 bases and J dropped 6 bases, with 6 bases sitting between them. CDR3 amino acids: CSVEEGGNEQFF. The DNA of the CDR3 is TGCAGCGTTGAAGAGGGGGGCAATGAGCAGTTCTTC.

The V and J genes are TRBV6-2 or TRBV6-3 and TRBJ2-7; 10 bases are shared with TRBD2. CDR3 length: 15 residues. Germline values: CDR1 MNHEY, CDR2 SVGEGT. V lost 2 bases, J lost 3 bases, and 4 bases stayed unmatched. CDR3 DNA sequence: TGTGCCAGCAGTTACCTAGCGGGGGAATTCTACGAGCAGTACTTC. This translates into CASSYLAGEFYEQYF.

As for this clone: This specimen includes other DNA sequences encoding the same CDR3. The chain employs TRBV12-3 or TRBV12-4 and TRBJ1-3; TRBD1 might be the D (6 bases). Trimming pared 10 bases from V and 4 bases from J, leaving 11 bases between. The CDR3 has 12 residues. CDR3 sequence: CATTGSGNTIYF. The CDR3 DNA follows: TGTGCCACCACAGGGTCCGGAAACACCATATATTTT.

The J gene is TRBJ2-1, the V gene TRBV4-1, with 9 bases that match TRBD2. The junction had 7 bases not matched to a gene; V was cut back by 0 bases and J by 4 bases. CDR1 is MGHRA, CDR2 YSYEKL, per germline. The CDR3 has 17 amino acids. This CDR3 is CASSQDRSGSRYNEQFF. Here the CDR3 DNA reads TGCGCCAGCAGCCAAGATCGTAGCGGGAGTCGATACAATGAGCAGTTCTTC.

This chain joins TRBV11-2 and TRBJ2-1, with 7 bases matching TRBD2. The CDR3 is made up of 18 amino acids. Germline loops: CDR1 SGHAT, CDR2 FQNNGV. The junction had 9 bases not matched to a gene; V was cut back by 1 base and J by 0 bases. In nucleotides, the CDR3 is TGTGCCAGCAGCTTAGGGGCTTACGGGGGGAGCTCCTACAATGAGCAGTTCTTC. It codes for CASSLGAYGGSSYNEQFF.

This chain links TRBV9 with TRBJ2-1, with D possibly matching TRBD2 (5 bases). V was cut by 0 bases and J by 1 base, with 14 bases left in between. Germline V gene lookup returns CDR1 SGDLS and CDR2 YYNGEE. CDR3 size: 17 residues. This chain's CDR3 is CASSVAEEDSSYNEQFF. The CDR3 DNA is TGTGCCAGCAGCGTAGCTGAGGAGGACTCATCCTACAATGAGCAGTTCTTC.

The J gene is TRBJ2-3, the V gene TRBV12-5, with 10 bases matching TRBD2. The CDR3 spans 15 residues. Germline lookup yields CDR1 LGHNT and CDR2 FRNRAP. The V gene end was trimmed by 5 bases and the J gene end by 5 bases; junction bases not matched to a gene: 7. The CDR3 nucleotides are TGTGCTAGTGGTCCGGCGGGACTAGCGAGAGATACGCAGTATTTT. Translated, it gives CASGPAGLARDTQYF.

The rearrangement joins TRBV3-1 (or the pseudogene TRBV3-2) to TRBJ1-4, with 8 bases fitting TRBD1. Germline V gives CDR1 LGHDT, CDR2 YNNKEL (reference sequence). The CDR3 length is 17 residues. Trimming took 2 bases from V and 7 from J; bases not matched to a gene: 12. The CDR3 DNA sequence: TGTGCCAGCAGCCAACAAGGACAGGGCGCGTATAGTGAAAAACTGTTTTTT. As protein: CASSQQGQGAYSEKLFF.

The V gene is TRBV6-2 or TRBV6-3, the J gene TRBJ2-3; D is unresolved. The CDR3 contains 14 residues. Germline CDR1 MNHEY, CDR2 SVGEGT. Trimming pared 0 bases from V and 0 bases from J, leaving 4 bases between. As DNA, the CDR3 is TGTGCCAGCAGTTACTCGACTAGCACAGATACGCAGTATTTT. Protein product: CASSYSTSTDTQYF.

The rearrangement joins TRBV21-1 to TRBJ1-4; the table's D call of TRBD1 was not tested on the DNA. TRBV21-1 is assigned pseudogene status. The CDR3 extends over 16 amino acids. CDR3 sequence (DNA): TGTGCCAGCAGCAAGGGGGCCTGGGCGACTAATGAAAAACTGTTTTTT. Encoded protein: CASSKGAWATNEKLFF.